This TCR beta chain is from a study of T cells in Graves' hyperthyroidism and ophthalmopathy. General study results and limits: Blood samples included most of the expanded thyroid clonotypes exceeding 0.001.

This clonotype was seen a handful of times. Antigen: not known. Uncontrolled infection, other autoimmune disease, pregnancy or lactation disqualified patients from enrolment. Every diagnosis used clinical symptoms, serum thyroxine and TRAb, thyroid ultrasound and orbital computed tomography. PBMCs were obtained from under 13 ml fresh peripheral blood. Amplification yielded TCR beta CDR3 regions, with RNA transcripts as the source. With the HTBI primer set, the TCR CDR3 went through a first round of RT-PCR. TCRdb analysed the multiplex PCR reads with MiXCR anew, one entry per CDR3 protein. The sample gives hundreds of thousands of distinct CDR3 sequences, over 12% of which show up once; around 28% is in the top ten. CDR1 is DFQATT, CDR2 SNEGSKA, per germline (reference sequence). The V gene lost 6 bases and the J gene lost 6 bases, with 25 bases spanning the gap. This CDR3 comprises 16 residues.

V is TRBV20-1 and J is TRBJ2-3; D possibly matches TRBD1 or TRBD2 (5 bases each). Sequencing was done on a sample of blood. This receptor was identified in a man aged 50 to 59 with Graves' ophthalmopathy. This CDR3 reads CSAWPEGLGVWDTQYF. The CDR3 bases are TGCAGTGCCTGGCCCGAAGGACTGGGGGTATGGGATACGCAGTATTTT.